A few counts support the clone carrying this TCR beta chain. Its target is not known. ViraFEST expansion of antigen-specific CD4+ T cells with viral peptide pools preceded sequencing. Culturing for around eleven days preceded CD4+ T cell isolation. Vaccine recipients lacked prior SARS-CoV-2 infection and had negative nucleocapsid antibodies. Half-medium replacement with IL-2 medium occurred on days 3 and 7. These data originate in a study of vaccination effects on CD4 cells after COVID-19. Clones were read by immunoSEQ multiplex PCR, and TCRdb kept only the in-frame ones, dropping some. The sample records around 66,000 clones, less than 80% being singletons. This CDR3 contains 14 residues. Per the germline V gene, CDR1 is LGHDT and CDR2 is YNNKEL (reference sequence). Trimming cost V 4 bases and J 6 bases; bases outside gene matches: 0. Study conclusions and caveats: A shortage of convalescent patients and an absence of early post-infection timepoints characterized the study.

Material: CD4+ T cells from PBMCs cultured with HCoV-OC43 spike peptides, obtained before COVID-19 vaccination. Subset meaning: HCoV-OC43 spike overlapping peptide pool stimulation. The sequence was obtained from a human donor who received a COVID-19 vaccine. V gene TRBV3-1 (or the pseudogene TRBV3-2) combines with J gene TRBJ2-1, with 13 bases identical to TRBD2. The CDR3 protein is CASSRTSGSNEQFF. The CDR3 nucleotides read TGTGCCAGCAGCCGGACTAGCGGGAGCAATGAGCAGTTCTTC.